This entry concerns a single T cell receptor beta chain. The germline V gene encodes CDR1 SGHAT and CDR2 FQNNGV. V was shortened by 4 bases and J by 0 bases, with 9 bases between the two germline ends. The CDR3 totals 14 residues. Bulk TCR library preparation followed previously described methods with listed TCR primers. TCRdb re-derived calls from the PCR reads in MiXCR, one entry per CDR3 protein. The sample consists of hundreds of thousands of distinct CDR3 sequences, 25% of them appearing once. The record originates from a study of molecular identifiers for immune sequencing clone quantification. Across the whole study: Replicates split RNA from roughly 21,000 or 96,000 naive CD8 cells five ways, and the researchers sequenced four portions.

Naive CD8 T cells were picked out by sorting for CD8+CD4-CCR7+CD45RA+. The receptor was derived from a human donor in good health. Some libraries in this study had Jurkat cell RNA spiked in. Specimen: naive CD8+ T cells from blood, with Jurkat cell RNA spiked in. The sample's subset: FACS-sorted CD8+CD4-CCR7+CD45RA+ naive T cells. The V and J genes are TRBV11-2 and TRBJ2-5; the D gene is possibly TRBD2 (6 bases). The chain's CDR3 is CASSSAGYQETQYF. The CDR3, as DNA: TGTGCCAGCAGCTCGGCGGGATACCAAGAGACCCAGTACTTC.